The clone carrying this TCR beta chain appeared many times. Antigen: not known. The data were obtained in a study of regulatory T cells in long-lasting Graves disease. Findings and limits, study-wide: Accuracy might have suffered from few samples. The study found persistent patients shared more public clonotypes (approximately 2,700) than new patients (around 870). Thyroid tissue was not studied; only peripheral blood was.

Arm-PCR of CDR3 regions with iRepertoire HTBI primers generated TCR beta libraries. Each CDR3 protein is one row after TCRdb ran MiXCR on the multiplex PCR reads. The table lists 700,000 or so distinct CDR3 sequences, roughly 30% of them singletons. Specified time point: persistent/refractory GD, antithyroid drugs over 5 years with positive TRAb. Extracted PBMC RNA gave rise to the TCR library. As collected, the peripheral blood samples measured around 9 milliliters each and went into EDTA tubes. The sample in question was peripheral blood mononuclear cells (PBMCs), obtained when the disease was refractory, from a patient treated with antithyroid drugs. The TCR was taken from a female donor with Graves disease.

CDR3 region: CASSQGQGTNEKLFF. The CDR3 DNA sequence: TGTGCCAGCAGTCAGGGACAGGGAACTAATGAAAAACTGTTTTTT. The V and J genes are TRBV6-1 and TRBJ1-4, with 9 bases aligning to TRBD1. Germline CDR1 and CDR2: MNHNS and SASEGT. CDR3 length equals 15 residues. Trimming at V came to 5 bases and at J to 1 base, leaving 2 bases not matched to a gene.